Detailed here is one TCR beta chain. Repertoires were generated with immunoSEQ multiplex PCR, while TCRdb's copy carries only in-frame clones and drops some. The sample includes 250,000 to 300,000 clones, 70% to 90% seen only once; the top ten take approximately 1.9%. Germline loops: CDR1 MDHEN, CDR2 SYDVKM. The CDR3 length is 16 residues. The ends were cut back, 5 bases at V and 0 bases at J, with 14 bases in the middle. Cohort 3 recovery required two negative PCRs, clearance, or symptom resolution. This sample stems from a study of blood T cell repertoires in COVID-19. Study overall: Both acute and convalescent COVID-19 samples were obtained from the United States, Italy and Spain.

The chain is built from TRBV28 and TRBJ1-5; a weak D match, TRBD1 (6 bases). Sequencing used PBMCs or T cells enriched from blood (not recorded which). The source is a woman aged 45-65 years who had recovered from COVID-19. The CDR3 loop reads CASSRRDTNSNQPQHF. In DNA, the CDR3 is TGTGCCAGCAGTCGCCGGGACACGAATAGCAATCAGCCCCAGCATTTT. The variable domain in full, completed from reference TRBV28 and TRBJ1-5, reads DVKVTQSSRYLVKRTGEKVFLECVQDMDHENMFWYRQDPGLGLRLIYFSYDVKMKEKGDIPEGYSVSREKKERFSLILESASTNQTSMYLCASSRRDTNSNQPQHFGDGTRLSIL.